The entry that follows covers one T cell receptor beta chain sequence. Original data processing: Counts of nucleated cells, estimated from reference gene primer amplification, were obtained. Sequencing was performed with immunoSEQ multiplex PCR; in TCRdb, only in-frame clones are kept and a portion is missing. V and J calls plus clone size are reproduced from that table; the DNA served to infer D and trimming. This repertoire shows approximately 25,000 clones, approximately 90% found once; its top ten account for approximately 30%. This specimen belongs to a study of blood T cell repertoires in COVID-19. About the study: Samples of COVID-19 (acute and convalescent) were obtained from the United States, Italy and Spain.

This TCR was recovered from a man between 65 and 85 years old with active COVID-19. The sequenced sample was peripheral blood.

CDR3 sequence reads: CASSPQGLYGYTF. In DNA, the CDR3 is TGTGCCAGCAGCCCCCAGGGCCTCTATGGCTACACCTTC. The rearrangement joins TRBV2 to TRBJ1-2; D is possibly TRBD1 (5 bases). Germline V CDR1 and CDR2: SNHLY, FYNNEI. There are 13 residues in the CDR3. With 6 bases removed from V and 4 bases from J, the gap between germline ends came to 12 bases.